The 3 T cell receptor beta chains below come from one sample, sequenced in a study of CD8 T cells in Susac syndrome. RNA, at roughly 0.5 to 1 ug, was reverse transcribed with random hexamers. TCRdb analysed the immunoSEQ multiplex PCR reads with MiXCR anew, one entry per CDR3 protein. The sample lists 100,000 to 150,000 distinct CDR3 sequences, over 75% occurring once. Sequencing used CD8+ T cells from PBMCs. The receptors were sampled from a human donor with multiple sclerosis.

J is TRBJ1-5 and V is TRBV19, with D maybe TRBD1 (6 bases). Germline V gene sequence: CDR1 LNHDA, CDR2 SQIVND (reference sequence). This CDR3 region has 16 residues. The V gene lost 7 bases and the J gene lost 0 bases, with 16 bases spanning the gap. This chain's CDR3 is CASNREGAYSNQPQHF. CDR3 nucleotide sequence: TGTGCCAGTAACAGGGAGGGAGCGTATAGCAATCAGCCCCAGCATTTT.

The chain is built from TRBV19 and TRBJ2-1; 8 nucleotides align to TRBD2. V lost 7 bases and J lost 8; bases outside the gene matches: 7. CDR3 length: 13 residues. The germline CDR1 and CDR2 sequences are LNHDA and SQIVND (reference sequence). CDR3 DNA sequence: TGTGCCAGTAATAAAAACGGGGGGGATGAGCAGTTCTTC. Amino acid sequence: CASNKNGGDEQFF.

This clonotype came up a few times. The V call is TRBV7-2, the J call TRBJ1-1; D is uncertain. Germline CDR1 SGHTA, CDR2 FQGNSA. The CDR3 loop spans 11 amino acids. Trimming cost V 3 bases and J 7 bases, with 6 bases left between them. The DNA for the CDR3 is TGTGCCAGCAGCTTCGCCCTTGAAGCTTTCTTT. The encoded protein is CASSFALEAFF.